This T cell receptor beta chain was sequenced for a study of shared T cell receptors in the human thymus. Remarks on this clone: The same CDR3 is also encoded by other DNA sequences in this sample.

TCRdb's copy holds only in-frame clones and misses some; the assay was immunoSEQ multiplex PCR. The sample contains 640,000 or so clones, approximately 87% of which appear only once. There are 14 residues in the CDR3. Germline-derived CDR1 and CDR2 are SGDLS and YYNGEE. V dropped 2 bases and J dropped 0; count of bases not matched to a gene: 2. Separately, the same data were catalogued under a study of human thymus T cells. That paper notes: Among unrelated individuals, related research reported thymic repertoires that overlapped highly.

The source material was thymocytes. This chain joins TRBV9 and TRBJ2-7, with 7 bases matching TRBD1. This receptor was identified in a boy in the first two years of life with a congenital heart defect. The CDR3 loop reads CASSVTGSSYEQYF. CDR3 nucleotide sequence: TGTGCCAGCAGCGTGACAGGGAGCTCCTACGAGCAGTACTTC.